This T cell receptor (beta chain) originates from a study of T cells in Graves' hyperthyroidism and ophthalmopathy. Study background: Peripheral blood collection took place at initial diagnosis, before any treatment. Study results and limitations: Most expanded thyroid clonotypes above 0.001 also appeared in blood.

Regions amplified from RNA transcripts were the TCR beta CDR3 regions. HTBI primers were the set used in a first-round RT-PCR of the TCR CDR3. TCRdb analysed the multiplex PCR reads with MiXCR anew, one entry per CDR3 protein. The sample shows 300,000 to 450,000 distinct CDR3 sequences, around a quarter of them seen only once. For Graves' hyperthyroidism to be stable, ophthalmopathy could not progress within 18 months. This clonotype was detected a few times. The antigen is not known. CDR1 and CDR2 (germline): MGHRA, YSYEKL. The CDR3 is made up of 16 amino acids. V lost 0 bases and J lost 7, with 18 bases in between.

The sample was blood. This TCR was recovered from a man between 50 and 59 years old with Graves' hyperthyroidism. The rearrangement joins TRBV4-1 to TRBJ2-5; TRBD1 is a possible D gene (6 bases). The CDR3: CASSQDTGTRGGTQYF. The CDR3 DNA is TGCGCCAGCAGCCAAGATACCGGGACACGGGGCGGGACCCAGTACTTC.